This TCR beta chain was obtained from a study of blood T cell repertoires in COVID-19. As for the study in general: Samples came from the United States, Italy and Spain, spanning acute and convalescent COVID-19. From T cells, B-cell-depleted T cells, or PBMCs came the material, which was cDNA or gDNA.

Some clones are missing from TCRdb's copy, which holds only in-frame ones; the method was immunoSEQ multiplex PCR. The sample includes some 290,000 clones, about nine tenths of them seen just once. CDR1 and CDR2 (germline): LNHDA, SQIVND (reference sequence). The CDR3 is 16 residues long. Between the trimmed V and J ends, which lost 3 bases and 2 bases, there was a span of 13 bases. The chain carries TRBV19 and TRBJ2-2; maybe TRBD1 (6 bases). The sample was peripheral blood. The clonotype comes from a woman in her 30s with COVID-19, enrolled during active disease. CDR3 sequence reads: CASSMFRTANTGELFF. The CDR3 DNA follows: TGTGCCAGTAGTATGTTCCGGACAGCCAACACCGGGGAGCTGTTTTTT.